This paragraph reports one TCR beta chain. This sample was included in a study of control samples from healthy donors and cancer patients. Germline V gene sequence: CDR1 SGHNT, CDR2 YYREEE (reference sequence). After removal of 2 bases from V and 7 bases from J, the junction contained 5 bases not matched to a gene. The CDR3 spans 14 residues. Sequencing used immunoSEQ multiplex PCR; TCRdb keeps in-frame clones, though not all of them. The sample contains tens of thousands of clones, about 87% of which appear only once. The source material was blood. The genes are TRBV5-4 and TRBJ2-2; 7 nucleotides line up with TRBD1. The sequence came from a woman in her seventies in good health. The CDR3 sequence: CASSFQQGNGELFF. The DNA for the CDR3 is TGTGCCAGCAGCTTTCAACAGGGGAACGGGGAGCTGTTTTTT.